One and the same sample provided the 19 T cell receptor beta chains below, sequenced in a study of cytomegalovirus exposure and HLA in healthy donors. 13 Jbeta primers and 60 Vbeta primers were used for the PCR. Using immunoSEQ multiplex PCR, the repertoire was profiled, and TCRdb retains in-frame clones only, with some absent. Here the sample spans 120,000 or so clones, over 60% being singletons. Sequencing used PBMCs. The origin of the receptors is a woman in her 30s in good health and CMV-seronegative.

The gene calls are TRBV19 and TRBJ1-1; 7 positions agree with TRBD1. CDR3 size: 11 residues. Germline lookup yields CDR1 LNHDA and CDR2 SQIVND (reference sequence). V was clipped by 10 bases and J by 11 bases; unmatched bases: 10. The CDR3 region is CATRQGSGAFF. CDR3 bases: TGTGCCACCCGACAGGGTTCAGGGGCTTTCTTT.

The CDR3 region has the DNA TGCGCCAGCAGCCCCCTACTAGCGGGGGGGCCGGACGGGGAGCTGTTTTTT. This encodes CASSPLLAGGPDGELFF. J is TRBJ2-2 and V is TRBV4-3; 13 bases align to TRBD2. Trimming removed 4 bases from V and 7 bases from J; junction bases left unmatched: 9. Germline V lookup: CDR1 LGHNA, CDR2 YSLEER. This CDR3 region has 17 residues.

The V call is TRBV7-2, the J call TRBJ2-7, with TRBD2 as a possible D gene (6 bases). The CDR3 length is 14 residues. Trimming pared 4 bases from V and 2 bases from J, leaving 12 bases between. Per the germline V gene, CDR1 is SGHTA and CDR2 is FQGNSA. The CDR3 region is CASSSRDFTYEQYF. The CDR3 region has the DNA TGTGCCAGCAGCTCCCGGGACTTTACCTACGAGCAGTACTTC. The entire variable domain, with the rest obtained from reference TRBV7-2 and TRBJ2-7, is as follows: GAGVSQSPSNKVTEKGKDVELRCDPISGHTALYWYRQSLGQGLEFLIYFQGNSAPDKSGLPSDRFSAERTGGSVSTLTIQRTQQEDSAVYLCASSSRDFTYEQYFGPGTRLTVT.

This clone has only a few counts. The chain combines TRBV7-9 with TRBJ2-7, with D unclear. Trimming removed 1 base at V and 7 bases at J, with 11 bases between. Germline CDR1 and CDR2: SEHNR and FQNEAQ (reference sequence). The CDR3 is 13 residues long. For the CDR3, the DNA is TGTGCCAGCAGCTTAGGCGGAGTGAGGGAGCAGTACTTC. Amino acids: CASSLGGVREQYF.

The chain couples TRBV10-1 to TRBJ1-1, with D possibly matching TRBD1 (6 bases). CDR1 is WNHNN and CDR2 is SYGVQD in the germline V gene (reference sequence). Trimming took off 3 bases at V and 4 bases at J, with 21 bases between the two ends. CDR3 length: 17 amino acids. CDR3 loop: CASSERGLGAACTEAFF. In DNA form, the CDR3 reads TGCGCCAGCAGTGAAAGGGGTTTGGGGGCTGCCTGCACTGAAGCTTTCTTT.

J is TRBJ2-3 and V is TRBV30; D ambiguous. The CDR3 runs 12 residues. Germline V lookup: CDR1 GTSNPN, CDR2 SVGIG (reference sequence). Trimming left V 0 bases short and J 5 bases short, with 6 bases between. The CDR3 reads CAWSVPRDTQYF. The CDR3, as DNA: TGTGCCTGGAGTGTACCGCGAGATACGCAGTATTTT.

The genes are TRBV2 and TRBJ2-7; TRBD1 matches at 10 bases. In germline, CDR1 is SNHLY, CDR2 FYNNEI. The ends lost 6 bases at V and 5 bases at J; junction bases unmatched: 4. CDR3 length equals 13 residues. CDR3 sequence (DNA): TGTGCCAGCAGATTGACAGGGGGCGACGAGCAGTACTTC. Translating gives CASRLTGGDEQYF.

The CDR3 nucleotides read TGCAGCGTTGATAGGACTAGCGGGGTGGGCACAGATACGCAGTATTTT. Encoded protein: CSVDRTSGVGTDTQYF. V gene TRBV29-1 combines with J gene TRBJ2-3, with 12 nucleotides matching TRBD2. This CDR3 is 16 amino acids long. J lost 1 base, V lost 3 bases, and 5 bases had no gene match. Germline V CDR1 and CDR2: SQVTM, ANQGSEA.

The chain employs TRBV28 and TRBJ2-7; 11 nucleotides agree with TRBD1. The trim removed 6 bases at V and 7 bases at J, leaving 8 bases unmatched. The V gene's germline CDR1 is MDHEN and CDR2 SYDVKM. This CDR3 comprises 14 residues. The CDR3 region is CASREGGTGGEQYF. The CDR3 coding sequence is TGTGCCAGCAGAGAAGGGGGGACAGGGGGTGAGCAGTACTTC.

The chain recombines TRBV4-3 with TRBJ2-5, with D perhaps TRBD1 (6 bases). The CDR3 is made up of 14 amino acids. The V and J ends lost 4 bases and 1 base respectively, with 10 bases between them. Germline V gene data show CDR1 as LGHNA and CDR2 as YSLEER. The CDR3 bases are TGCGCCAGCAGCCCCGACAGGAGCCAAGAGACCCAGTACTTC. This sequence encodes CASSPDRSQETQYF.

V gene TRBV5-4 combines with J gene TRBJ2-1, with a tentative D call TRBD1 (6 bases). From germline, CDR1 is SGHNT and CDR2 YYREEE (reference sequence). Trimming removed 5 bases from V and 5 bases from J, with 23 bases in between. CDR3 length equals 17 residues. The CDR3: CASSPSPSRQVHNEQFF. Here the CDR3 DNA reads TGTGCCAGCAGTCCATCCCCATCAAGACAGGTCCACAATGAGCAGTTCTTC.

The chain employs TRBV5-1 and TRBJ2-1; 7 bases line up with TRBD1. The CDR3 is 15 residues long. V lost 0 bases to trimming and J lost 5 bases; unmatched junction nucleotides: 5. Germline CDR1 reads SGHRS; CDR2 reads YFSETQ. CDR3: CASSLEQGPNNEQFF. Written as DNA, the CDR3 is TGCGCCAGCAGCTTGGAACAGGGGCCAAACAATGAGCAGTTCTTC.

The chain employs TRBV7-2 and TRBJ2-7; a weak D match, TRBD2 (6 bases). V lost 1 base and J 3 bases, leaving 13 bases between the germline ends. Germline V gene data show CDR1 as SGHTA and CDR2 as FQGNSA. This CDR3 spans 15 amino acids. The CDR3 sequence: CASSLGRGANYEQYF. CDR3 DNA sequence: TGTGCCAGCAGCTTAGGGAGGGGCGCTAACTACGAGCAGTACTTC.

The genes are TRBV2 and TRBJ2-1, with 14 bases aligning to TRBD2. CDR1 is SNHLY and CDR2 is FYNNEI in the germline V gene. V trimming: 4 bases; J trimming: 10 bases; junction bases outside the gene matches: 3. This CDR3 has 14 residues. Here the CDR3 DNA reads TGTGCCAGCAGTGCGGGACTAGCGGGGGCGGAGCAGTTCTTC. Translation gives CASSAGLAGAEQFF. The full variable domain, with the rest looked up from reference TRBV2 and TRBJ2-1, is EPEVTQTPSHQVTQMGQEVILRCVPISNHLYFYWYRQILGQKVEFLVSFYNNEISEKSEIFDDQFSVERPDGSNFTLKIRSTKLEDSAMYFCASSAGLAGAEQFFGPGTRLTVL.

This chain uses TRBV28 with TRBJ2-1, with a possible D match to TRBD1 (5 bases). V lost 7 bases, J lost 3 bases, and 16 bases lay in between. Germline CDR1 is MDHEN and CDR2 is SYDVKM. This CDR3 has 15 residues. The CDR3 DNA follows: TGTGCCAGCACTACCCCTCAGGGCAGCTACAATGAGCAGTTCTTC. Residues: CASTTPQGSYNEQFF.

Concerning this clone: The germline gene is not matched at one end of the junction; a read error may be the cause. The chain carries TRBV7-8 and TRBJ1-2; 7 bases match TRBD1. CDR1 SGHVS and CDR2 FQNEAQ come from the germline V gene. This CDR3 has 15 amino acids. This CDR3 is CASSLAGTANYGYIF. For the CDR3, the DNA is TGTGCCAGCAGCTTAGCAGGGACAGCTAACTATGGCTACATCTTC.

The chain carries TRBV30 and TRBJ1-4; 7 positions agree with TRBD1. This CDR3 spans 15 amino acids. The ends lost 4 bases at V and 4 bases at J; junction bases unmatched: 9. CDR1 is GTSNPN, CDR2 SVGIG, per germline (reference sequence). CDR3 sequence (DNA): TGTGCCTGGACCGGGTCTGGACAGGTTAATGAAAAACTGTTTTTT. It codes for CAWTGSGQVNEKLFF.

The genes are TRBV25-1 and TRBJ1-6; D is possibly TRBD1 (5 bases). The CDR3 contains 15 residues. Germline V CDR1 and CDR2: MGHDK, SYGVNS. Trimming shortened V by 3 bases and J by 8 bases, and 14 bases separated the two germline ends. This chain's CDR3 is CASSDFKIRDSPLHF. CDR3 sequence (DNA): TGTGCCAGCAGTGACTTCAAGATCAGGGATTCACCCCTCCACTTT. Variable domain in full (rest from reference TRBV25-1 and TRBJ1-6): EADIYQTPRYLVIGTGKKITLECSQTMGHDKMYWYQQDPGMELHLIHYSYGVNSTEKGDLSSESTVSRIRTEHFPLTLESARPSHTSQYLCASSDFKIRDSPLHFGNGTRLTVT.

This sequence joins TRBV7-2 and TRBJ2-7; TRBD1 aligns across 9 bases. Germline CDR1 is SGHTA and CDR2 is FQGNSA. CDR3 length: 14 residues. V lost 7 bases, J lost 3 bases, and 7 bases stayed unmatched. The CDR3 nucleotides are TGTGCCAGCACCCGGACAGGGGCCAACTACGAGCAGTACTTC. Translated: CASTRTGANYEQYF.